This TCR beta chain was sequenced for a study of T cell changes during pregnancy in multiple sclerosis. The table came from immunoSEQ multiplex PCR; TCRdb's copy has only in-frame clones and leaves some out. The data show some 60,000 clones, approximately 91% seen once. The germline CDR1 and CDR2 sequences are SQVTM and ANQGSEA. This CDR3 is built from 15 residues. V was pared by 7 bases and J by 0 bases, with 18 bases between. The chain employs TRBV29-1 and TRBJ1-1; D might be TRBD1 (5 bases). The starting material was peripheral blood, obtained in the second trimester of pregnancy. The receptor comes from a female donor with multiple sclerosis, enrolled in a pregnancy study. The CDR3 sequence is CSAAGGWGMNTEAFF. The CDR3 bases are TGCAGCGCTGCCGGAGGGTGGGGGATGAACACTGAAGCTTTCTTT.